The 10 T cell receptor beta chains below were found in one sample sequenced in a study of Ad26.COV2.S vaccination and SARS-CoV-2 variants. Profiling relied on immunoSEQ multiplex PCR, and the TCRdb table lists in-frame clones only, not all of them. The sample has about 380,000 clones; approximately 83% are singletons. Stated treatment: 15 to 20 received Ad26.COV2.S at low or high dose, single or two shots; several received placebo; per-sample allocation not given. On day 63 after the first injection, vaccine and placebo recipients gave samples. The material was peripheral blood, obtained in a trial of Ad26.COV2.S vaccine versus placebo. The receptor set was obtained from a person between 18 and 59 years old who received the Ad26.COV2.S COVID-19 vaccine or a placebo.

This clone was counted a single time. The V call is TRBV13, the J call TRBJ1-1; D is ambiguous. V lost 5 bases to trimming and J lost 1 base, with 8 bases between them. The CDR3 contains 13 residues. Germline assignment: CDR1 PRHDT and CDR2 FYEKMQ (reference sequence). The CDR3 loop reads CASSLKGNTEAFF. The CDR3 DNA follows: TGTGCCAGCAGCCTTAAGGGGAACACTGAAGCTTTCTTT.

The chain carries TRBV10-3 and TRBJ2-1, with D possibly TRBD2 on 5 matching bases. The germline V and J ends were trimmed by 2 bases and 10 bases, with 9 bases remaining between them. This CDR3 region has 12 residues. Germline loops: CDR1 ENHRY, CDR2 SYGVKD. CDR3 sequence reads: CAISELANEQFF. The CDR3 nucleotides read TGTGCCATCAGTGAGCTAGCAAACGAGCAGTTCTTC.

J is TRBJ2-7 and V is TRBV6-5; the D is unclear. CDR1 is MNHEY, CDR2 SVGAGI, per germline. V lost 0 bases and J 2 bases, leaving 8 bases between the germline ends. The CDR3 extends over 14 amino acids. In DNA form, the CDR3 reads TGTGCCAGCAGTTACTCCGGCGGTCCCTACGAGCAGTACTTC. This sequence encodes CASSYSGGPYEQYF.

This sequence joins TRBV19 and TRBJ1-5; D not resolved. The ends were cut back, 5 bases at V and 5 bases at J, with 7 bases in the middle. CDR3 length: 12 residues. The germline V gene has CDR1 LNHDA and CDR2 SQIVND (reference sequence). This CDR3 is CASSGQYQPQHF. DNA for the CDR3: TGTGCCAGTAGTGGGCAATATCAGCCCCAGCATTTT.

In its sample, this clone was seen a few times. The chain couples TRBV7-3 to TRBJ1-2; no definite D call. The germline CDR1 and CDR2 sequences are SGHTA and FQGTGA. CDR3 length: 17 residues. With 5 bases removed from V and 3 bases from J, the gap between germline ends came to 22 bases. The CDR3 is CASSRRAFKGKHYGYTF. The DNA of the CDR3 is TGTGCCAGCAGCCGGAGGGCCTTTAAAGGGAAACACTATGGCTACACCTTC.

This clone occurred a few times. The V gene is TRBV6-2 or TRBV6-3, the J gene TRBJ1-3; 7 positions match TRBD1. This CDR3 spans 13 amino acids. In germline, CDR1 is MNHEY, CDR2 SVGEGT. J gave up 2 bases and V 5 bases, and 0 bases lay outside the gene matches. The CDR3 region has the DNA TGTGCCAGCAGTGGGACAGCTGGAAACACCATATATTTT. Translation gives CASSGTAGNTIYF.

V gene TRBV11-3 combines with J gene TRBJ1-5; D ambiguous. Germline-derived CDR1 and CDR2 are SGHNT and YENEEA. CDR3 size: 20 residues. V lost 1 base and J lost 0, with 22 bases in between. Written as DNA, the CDR3 is TGTGCCAGCAGCTTAGTTCGGCGGTACCGGTTCAGTACTAGCAATCAGCCCCAGCATTTT. It is translated as CASSLVRRYRFSTSNQPQHF.

The chain has TRBV7-9 and TRBJ1-6, with D possibly being TRBD1 (5 bases). V lost 1 base and J lost 10, with 5 bases in between. The V gene's germline CDR1 is SEHNR and CDR2 FQNEAQ (reference sequence). This CDR3 spans 12 amino acids. The CDR3 reads CASSLEGSPLHF. In nucleotides, the CDR3 is TGTGCCAGCAGCTTAGAGGGGTCACCCCTCCACTTT.

In its sample, this clone was seen a few times. The chain uses TRBV24-1 and TRBJ1-5; no reliable D call. The germline V gene has CDR1 KGHDR and CDR2 SFDVKD. The CDR3 covers 15 residues. Trimming cost V 4 bases and J 2 bases, with 11 bases left between them. CDR3 bases: TGTGCCACCAGTGACCGACCGGTTGGCAATCAGCCCCAGCATTTT. Its translation is CATSDRPVGNQPQHF.

This chain joins TRBV7-2 and TRBJ1-1, with D perhaps matching TRBD1 (5 bases). This CDR3 is built from 16 residues. In germline, CDR1 is SGHTA, CDR2 FQGNSA. V was clipped by 4 bases and J by 4 bases, with 19 bases between them. The CDR3 here is CASSSQSGTRVTEAFF. Written as DNA, the CDR3 is TGTGCCAGCAGCTCCCAATCTGGAACCAGGGTCACTGAAGCTTTCTTT.